This TCR beta chain appears in the sequencing data of a study of T-cell memory formation after mild COVID-19. Study at large: The two donors had largely donor-specific TCR clusters.

A note on this clonotype: Its antigen is not known.

TCRdb used MiXCR to reprocess the 5' RACE reads, holding one entry per CDR3 protein. Of approximately 210,000 distinct CDR3 sequences in the sample, around 20% are singletons; the top ten hold 2% to 3%. Study-wide points: Clones contracting over day 15 to 85 were CD4/CD8 balanced, with later expanders leaning CD4+. Memory cells collected pre-infection included some clones that later responded, suggesting cross-reactive memory joined.

This TCR was recovered from an adult woman who had mild COVID-19 (a few samples of this study predate the infection). Cell type and time point are not known. The sample taken for sequencing was PBMCs or a T cell subset sorted from them (not recorded which).

The CDR3 DNA follows: TGTGCCAGCAGCCAAGATAACGGAGGGAGGTTTGGCTACACCTTC. It encodes CASSQDNGGRFGYTF. The chain joins TRBV4-2 to TRBJ1-2; D remains unclear. V was clipped by 0 bases and J by 7 bases, with 15 bases between them. The CDR3 runs 15 residues. Germline loops: CDR1 LGHNA, CDR2 YNFKEQ.